These 15 T cell receptor beta chains were sequenced from one sample in a study of T-cell memory formation after mild COVID-19. TCRdb itself ran the 5' RACE reads through MiXCR, one entry per CDR3 protein. The table lists a few hundred thousand distinct CDR3 sequences, 15% to 20% of them singletons. Input material: PBMCs or a T cell subset sorted from them (not recorded which). All receptors derive from a man between 18 and 29 years old who had mild COVID-19 (a few samples of this study predate the infection). Cell type and time point are not known.

The J gene is TRBJ1-1, the V gene TRBV29-1; a weak D match, TRBD1 (5 bases). Trimming removed 5 bases at V and 0 bases at J, with 10 bases between. The CDR3 totals 13 residues. CDR1 is SQVTM, CDR2 ANQGSEA, per germline. In DNA form, the CDR3 reads TGCAGCGTTCGGGGCAGAATGAACACTGAAGCTTTCTTT. Translation: CSVRGRMNTEAFF.

This clonotype has more than one count but fewer than ten. V and J are TRBV4-2 and TRBJ2-5; 13 bases are shared with TRBD2. V shed 3 bases, J shed 5 bases, and the junction held 9 bases outside the gene matches. Germline V gene lookup returns CDR1 LGHNA and CDR2 YNFKEQ. The length of the CDR3 is 17 residues. This CDR3 reads CASSQGTSGVERETQYF. CDR3 bases: TGTGCCAGCAGCCAGGGGACTAGCGGGGTAGAGAGGGAGACCCAGTACTTC.

The chain couples TRBV4-1 to TRBJ2-5; TRBD2 aligns across 11 bases. CDR1 is MGHRA and CDR2 is YSYEKL in the germline V gene. The CDR3 extends over 14 amino acids. The junction had 10 bases not matched to a gene; V was cut back by 7 bases and J by 9 bases. CDR3 in amino acids: CASIGTSGPGPQYF. The CDR3 DNA follows: TGCGCCAGCATCGGGACTAGCGGCCCGGGGCCCCAGTACTTC.

The V call is TRBV9, the J call TRBJ2-5; 8 bases match TRBD2. CDR1 and CDR2 from the germline V gene are SGDLS and YYNGEE. V lost 3 bases, J lost 4 bases, and 8 bases stayed unmatched. The CDR3 contains 15 residues. CDR3 amino acids: CASSAGDSGAETQYF. In DNA form, the CDR3 reads TGTGCCAGCAGCGCAGGGGATAGCGGGGCAGAGACCCAGTACTTC.

This sequence joins TRBV6-6 and TRBJ1-1; unclear D gene. CDR1 is MNHNY, CDR2 SVGAGI, per germline (reference sequence). The CDR3 totals 15 residues. V was trimmed by 6 bases and J by 3 bases, leaving 17 bases between them. CDR3 nucleotides: TGTGCCAGCAGCCCCCGAGGAGGGAGCCACACTGAAGCTTTCTTT. This codes for CASSPRGGSHTEAFF.

This clonotype has a handful of counts. The gene calls are TRBV23-1 and TRBJ1-1; D may be TRBD1 (5 bases). TRBV23-1 falls under the ORF class, with uncertain function. The CDR3 totals 15 residues. Deletions cut 0 bases from V and 0 bases from J, with 8 bases between. CDR3 amino acids: CASSQSRGVNTEAFF. The CDR3 DNA follows: TGCGCCAGCAGTCAATCACGGGGGGTGAACACTGAAGCTTTCTTT.

CDR3 amino acids: CASREDRDYGYTF. CDR3 bases: TGTGCCAGCAGGGAAGACAGAGACTATGGCTACACCTTC. This sequence joins TRBV7-9 and TRBJ1-2; perhaps TRBD1 as D (5 bases). Germline CDR1 SEHNR, CDR2 FQNEAQ (reference sequence). Trimming took 6 bases from V and 3 from J, leaving 11 bases between them. The CDR3 runs 13 residues.

The chain combines TRBV5-6 with TRBJ1-5, with TRBD1 matching over 7 bases. CDR1 SGHDT and CDR2 YYEEEE come from the germline V gene. V shed 1 base, J shed 7 bases, and the junction held 2 bases outside the gene matches. The length of the CDR3 is 13 residues. The CDR3 DNA sequence: TGTGCCAGCAGCTTGAGACAGGGACAGCCCCAGCATTTT. It translates to CASSLRQGQPQHF.

This clonotype was seen only a few times. This rearrangement joins TRBV7-9 to TRBJ2-5; 10 nucleotides agree with TRBD2. This CDR3 spans 14 amino acids. The V segment lost 11 bases and the J segment 4 bases; nucleotides outside the gene matches: 10. Germline values: CDR1 SEHNR, CDR2 FQNEAQ (reference sequence). This CDR3 reads CAGQRGGYGETQYF. The CDR3 nucleotides are TGTGCCGGACAGCGGGGGGGGTATGGAGAGACCCAGTACTTC.

The genes are TRBV11-2 and TRBJ2-1; TRBD1 matches at 10 bases. Germline loops: CDR1 SGHAT, CDR2 FQNNGV. This CDR3 spans 14 amino acids. Trimming cost V 4 bases and J 4 bases; bases outside gene matches: 1. The CDR3 DNA reads as TGTGCCAGCAGCTGGACAGGGGGATACAATGAGCAGTTCTTC. Amino acids: CASSWTGGYNEQFF. The full variable domain, rest sourced from reference TRBV11-2 and TRBJ2-1, is EAGVAQSPRYKIIEKRQSVAFWCNPISGHATLYWYQQILGQGPKLLIQFQNNGVVDDSQLPKDRFSAERLKGVDSTLKIQPAKLEDSAVYLCASSWTGGYNEQFFGPGTRLTVL.

This sequence joins TRBV28 and TRBJ1-2; D not resolved. The germline gives CDR1 MDHEN, CDR2 SYDVKM. The CDR3 is 13 residues long. V was pared by 6 bases and J by 2 bases, with 10 bases between. The CDR3 sequence: CASSEGRNYGYTF. In nucleotides, the CDR3 is TGTGCCAGCAGCGAAGGGAGGAACTATGGCTACACCTTC.

The CDR3 sequence is CASSLVDRGELFF. In nucleotides, the CDR3 is TGTGCCAGCAGCTTGGTTGACAGGGGGGAGCTGTTTTTT. The chain recombines TRBV11-3 with TRBJ2-2; D might be TRBD1 (6 bases). V was cut by 3 bases and J by 8 bases, with 10 bases left in between. The length of the CDR3 is 13 residues. Germline V gives CDR1 SGHNT, CDR2 YENEEA.

This clonotype was seen a few times. The chain combines TRBV30 with TRBJ2-7; the D is unclear. The CDR3 totals 11 residues. V was clipped by 2 bases and J by 6 bases, with 8 bases between them. Germline values: CDR1 GTSNPN, CDR2 SVGIG (reference sequence). This chain's CDR3 is CAWSPKVEQYF. DNA of the CDR3: TGTGCCTGGAGTCCCAAAGTCGAGCAGTACTTC.

This clonotype was picked up many times. The rearrangement uses TRBV7-2 and TRBJ1-1; perhaps TRBD1 as D (5 bases). Per germline, CDR1 SGHTA and CDR2 FQGNSA. Trimming took off 6 bases at V and 4 bases at J, with 18 bases between the two ends. The CDR3 is made up of 15 amino acids. The CDR3 coding sequence is TGTGCCAGCAGGACCTGGGCAGGGTTCGCCACTGAAGCTTTCTTT. Translating gives CASRTWAGFATEAFF.

In this sample, this clonotype turned up a few times. The gene calls are TRBV10-3 and TRBJ2-3, with D possibly being TRBD1 (6 bases). V was shortened by 5 bases and J by 3 bases, with 12 bases between the two germline ends. This CDR3 is built from 14 residues. Germline V CDR1 and CDR2: ENHRY, SYGVKD. The CDR3 DNA reads as TGTGCCATCAGTCTAATTGACAGGACAGATACGCAGTATTTT. It yields the protein CAISLIDRTDTQYF.